This entry lists 32 T cell receptor beta chains sequenced from one sample in a study of CD8 T cells in ankylosing spondylitis. Their antigens are not known. TCRdb independently ran MiXCR on the 5' RACE reads; one entry per CDR3 protein. Among a few hundred thousand distinct CDR3 sequences listed, 7.5% to 9% were seen once. General study results and limits: In ankylosing spondylitis blood, a motif of roughly 8 highly homologous TCR beta variants appeared characteristic.

The sequenced sample consisted of blood, either unsorted or a sorted T cell fraction (not recorded which). These receptors all come from a male donor with ankylosing spondylitis.

The sample holds a few counts of this clonotype. The chain's CDR3 is CACSTRVAFF. The CDR3, as DNA: TGTGCCTGCTCGACACGGGTGGCTTTCTTT. This chain connects TRBV30 to TRBJ1-1; D ambiguous. The CDR3 extends over 10 amino acids. CDR1 and CDR2 (germline): GTSNPN, SVGIG (reference sequence). Trimming cost V 6 bases and J 11 bases, with 13 bases left between them.

The CDR3 here is CASRILSPPNTEAFF. The CDR3 DNA reads TGTGCCAGCAGAATTCTTTCCCCTCCGAACACTGAAGCTTTCTTT. The V call is TRBV27, the J call TRBJ1-1, with no clear D. CDR1 and CDR2 (germline): MNHEY, SMNVEV (reference sequence). The CDR3 is 15 amino acids. Trimming pared 6 bases from V and 1 base from J, leaving 15 bases between.

On this clonotype itself: One base away lies a much larger clone, so this may be a sequencing read error. The chain couples TRBV28 to TRBJ2-1; 9 positions match TRBD2. Looked up from germline, CDR1 is MDHEN and CDR2 is SYDVKM. CDR3 length: 17 residues. The CDR3 protein is CANSLAGGPASYNEQFF. Written as DNA, the CDR3 is TGTGCCAACAGTCTGGCGGGAGGGCCGGCCTCCTACAATGAGCAGTTCTTC.

The chain employs TRBV7-9 and TRBJ1-2; unclear D gene. This CDR3 is 15 amino acids long. Germline-derived CDR1 and CDR2 are SEHNR and FQNEAQ (reference sequence). Trimming removed 1 base from V and 2 bases from J, with 11 bases in between. The DNA of the CDR3 is TGTGCCAGCAGCTTAGAGGGAGGGTCGAACTATGGCTACACCTTC. Translating gives CASSLEGGSNYGYTF.

This clonotype was recorded a few times. V is TRBV20-1 and J is TRBJ2-1; 9 bases are a match to TRBD1. V trimming: 5 bases; J trimming: 2 bases; junction bases outside the gene matches: 4. The CDR3 consists of 14 residues. CDR1 and CDR2 from the germline V gene are DFQATT and SNEGSKA (reference sequence). In DNA form, the CDR3 reads TGCAGTGCTTTACAGGGGGCACCCTACAATGAGCAGTTCTTC. Translation: CSALQGAPYNEQFF.

This clonotype was picked up many times. The J gene is TRBJ2-1, the V gene TRBV29-1; 7 bases map to TRBD2. From germline, CDR1 is SQVTM and CDR2 ANQGSEA. V was pared by 4 bases and J by 5 bases, with 5 bases of the junction left unmatched. The CDR3 sequence is 13 residues long. Here the CDR3 DNA reads TGCAGCGTTGCGCGGGAGCTTAACAATGAGCAGTTCTTC. This gives the protein CSVARELNNEQFF.

The table lists this clonotype with a few counts. The V call is TRBV3-1, the J call TRBJ2-7; TRBD2 is a possible D gene (6 bases). V was clipped by 5 bases and J by 4 bases, with 18 bases between them. The CDR3 totals 15 residues. Germline loops: CDR1 LGHDT, CDR2 YNNKEL (reference sequence). CDR3 in amino acids: CASSSTGSSVYEQYF. The CDR3 DNA sequence: TGTGCCAGCAGCTCCACCGGGAGTTCAGTATACGAGCAGTACTTC.

Remarks on this clonotype: The junction departs from the called germline gene at one end, perhaps through a read error. The chain is built from TRBV4-3 and TRBJ2-7; D call uncertain. The V gene's germline CDR1 is LGHNA and CDR2 YSLEER. This CDR3 has 15 residues. The CDR3 protein is CASSQDLLPPYDQYF. The DNA for the CDR3 is TGCGCCAGCAGCCAAGATCTACTTCCCCCCTACGATCAGTACTTC.

The chain joins TRBV12-3 or TRBV12-4 to TRBJ2-1; 8 nucleotides agree with TRBD2. Trimming cost V 7 bases and J 0 bases; bases outside gene matches: 5. The CDR3 runs to 15 residues. The CDR3 coding sequence is TGTGCCAGCATCCTTAGCGGGGTCTCCTACAATGAGCAGTTCTTC. It encodes CASILSGVSYNEQFF.

This clonotype was seen a handful of times. The chain combines TRBV20-1 with TRBJ2-1; unclear D gene. Germline-derived CDR1 and CDR2 are DFQATT and SNEGSKA (reference sequence). The CDR3 runs 11 residues. V was cut by 4 bases and J by 9 bases, with 10 bases left in between. CDR3 amino acids: CSAIISIEQFF. CDR3 in DNA: TGCAGTGCTATAATTAGCATTGAGCAGTTCTTC.

At least ten counts were recorded for this clonotype. The V and J genes are TRBV7-9 and TRBJ2-7; no reliable D call. The ends were cut back, 3 bases at V and 7 bases at J, with 10 bases in the middle. Germline CDR1 and CDR2: SEHNR and FQNEAQ (reference sequence). The CDR3 loop spans 12 amino acids. The CDR3 spells CASSFGPMEQYF. The CDR3 DNA reads as TGTGCCAGCAGCTTCGGTCCCATGGAGCAGTACTTC.

This clonotype has a handful of counts. The rearrangement joins TRBV6-5 to TRBJ2-7; D remains ambiguous. The CDR3 contains 14 residues. V was shortened by 0 bases and J by 0 bases, with 6 bases between the two germline ends. Germline lookup yields CDR1 MNHEY and CDR2 SVGAGI. The CDR3 DNA follows: TGTGCCAGCAGTTACTCAGGGAACTCCTACGAGCAGTACTTC. Translation: CASSYSGNSYEQYF.

The chain couples TRBV4-1 to TRBJ2-1, with TRBD2 matching 9 bases. This CDR3 region has 15 residues. With V trimmed by 4 bases and J by 8 bases, 9 bases remained unmatched. From germline, CDR1 is MGHRA and CDR2 YSYEKL. The CDR3 coding sequence is TGCGCCAGCAGCCTGGCTAGCGGGACCTCCGATGAGCAGTTCTTC. Its protein is CASSLASGTSDEQFF.

This clonotype was seen a handful of times. This chain joins TRBV7-8 and TRBJ2-7, with TRBD2 identical over 8 bases. The length of the CDR3 is 15 residues. Unmatched junction bases numbered 4, after V lost 3 bases and J lost 0 bases. The germline CDR1 and CDR2 sequences are SGHVS and FQNEAQ. The CDR3 bases are TGTGCCAGCAGCTTGTATGCGGGGGGCTCCTACGAGCAGTACTTC. Protein product: CASSLYAGGSYEQYF.

This clonotype was recorded at least ten times. The V call is TRBV6-2 or TRBV6-3, the J call TRBJ2-3, with TRBD2 as a possible D gene (6 bases). The CDR3 spans 16 residues. Deletions cut 5 bases from V and 4 bases from J, with 19 bases between. Germline V CDR1 and CDR2: MNHEY, SVGEGT. CDR3 in amino acids: CASSRGGRGHADTQYF. The DNA of the CDR3 is TGTGCCAGCAGTAGGGGAGGACGAGGACATGCAGATACGCAGTATTTT.

The chain combines TRBV12-3 or TRBV12-4 with TRBJ1-5; 7 bases fit TRBD1. The CDR3 sequence is 15 residues long. V lost 3 bases and J lost 3; bases outside the gene matches: 5. Here the CDR3 DNA reads TGTGCCAGCAGTTTGGGGGGACAGATCAATCAGCCCCAGCATTTT. This gives the protein CASSLGGQINQPQHF.

This clonotype was counted many times. The chain combines TRBV5-1 with TRBJ1-1, with D uncertain. Germline lookup yields CDR1 SGHRS and CDR2 YFSETQ. The V end was cut by 0 bases, the J end by 0 bases, with 3 bases between. CDR3 length: 13 amino acids. CDR3 loop: CASSLVMNTEAFF. In nucleotides, the CDR3 is TGCGCCAGCAGCTTGGTTATGAACACTGAAGCTTTCTTT.

The chain recombines TRBV29-1 with TRBJ2-5, with a tentative D call TRBD1 (5 bases). The V end lost 8 bases, the J end lost 5 bases, and 15 bases lay between the germline ends. The CDR3 totals 12 residues. Germline values: CDR1 SQVTM, CDR2 ANQGSEA. The CDR3 DNA sequence: TGCAGCACCTCGACAGAGTGGGAGACCCAGTACTTC. Amino acids: CSTSTEWETQYF.

This clonotype has a count of ten or more. The CDR3, as DNA: TGCAGCGTTGGACAGACAAACAATGAGCAGTTCTTC. Protein product: CSVGQTNNEQFF. The V gene is TRBV29-1, the J gene TRBJ2-1; weak D call: TRBD1 (5 bases). Germline values: CDR1 SQVTM, CDR2 ANQGSEA. V gave up 4 bases and J gave up 5 bases, with 9 bases separating them. CDR3 length: 12 amino acids.

In its sample, this clonotype was seen many times. The chain is built from TRBV12-3 or TRBV12-4 and TRBJ2-5; TRBD1 is a possible D gene (6 bases). V dropped 3 bases and J dropped 0 bases, with 11 bases sitting between them. The CDR3 runs 15 residues. CDR3 DNA: TGTGCCAGCAGTTTTCGGCAGGGGTACCAAGAGACCCAGTACTTC. Translating it yields CASSFRQGYQETQYF.

This clonotype has just a few counts. The chain is built from TRBV20-1 and TRBJ2-7; D is perhaps TRBD2 (7 bases). The V gene lost 0 bases and the J gene lost 1 base, with 13 bases spanning the gap. This CDR3 is 15 amino acids long. Per germline, CDR1 DFQATT and CDR2 SNEGSKA (reference sequence). CDR3 sequence (DNA): TGCAGTGCTAGAGACGAAGGGGGGGGATCCTACGAGCAGTACTTC. Translation gives CSARDEGGGSYEQYF.

This clonotype showed up just a few times. The V and J genes are TRBV7-2 and TRBJ1-6; no firm D call. The CDR3 contains 12 residues. Germline V gene lookup returns CDR1 SGHTA and CDR2 FQGNSA. The V end lost 3 bases, the J end lost 14 bases, and 11 bases lay between the germline ends. The CDR3 nucleotides are TGTGCCAGCAGCTTCGTGGACGGAACCCTCCACTTT. Translated, it gives CASSFVDGTLHF.

CDR3 DNA: TGTGCCAGCAGTTACTCGTCGGGGAAACAAGAGACCCAGTACTTC. This gives the protein CASSYSSGKQETQYF. The chain joins TRBV6-5 to TRBJ2-5, with D possibly being TRBD2 (5 bases). Trimming stripped 0 bases from V and 2 bases from J, with 10 bases between. Per germline, CDR1 MNHEY and CDR2 SVGAGI. The CDR3 loop spans 15 amino acids.

This clonotype was recorded at least ten times. The CDR3 DNA reads as TGCAGCGTTAGCTCGGGGGTGAGCACAGATACGCAGTATTTT. Translating it yields CSVSSGVSTDTQYF. The chain links TRBV29-1 to TRBJ2-3; TRBD2 is a possible D gene (6 bases). V shed 5 bases and J shed 0 bases, with 12 bases lying between them. The CDR3 totals 14 residues. Germline loops: CDR1 SQVTM, CDR2 ANQGSEA.

The V call is TRBV18, the J call TRBJ2-3; 9 bases are shared with TRBD2. In germline, CDR1 is KGHSH, CDR2 LQKENI. There are 16 residues in the CDR3. Germline trimming cut 3 bases from V and 0 bases from J; bases unmatched to any gene: 4. The CDR3 reads CASSPILAGSTDTQYF. CDR3 nucleotides: TGTGCCAGCTCACCGATACTAGCGGGTAGCACAGATACGCAGTATTTT.

This clonotype showed up just a few times. The chain couples TRBV10-3 to TRBJ2-7; the D is unclear. V was cut by 3 bases and J by 12 bases, with 12 bases left in between. This CDR3 comprises 11 residues. Germline assignment: CDR1 ENHRY and CDR2 SYGVKD. The CDR3 loop reads CAISDGYLVYF. The CDR3, as DNA: TGTGCCATCAGTGACGGCTACTTGGTGTACTTC.

The chain is built from TRBV28 and TRBJ2-5; D possibly matches TRBD1 or TRBD2 (5 bases each). V shed 11 bases and J shed 7 bases, with 14 bases lying between them. Germline V gene data show CDR1 as MDHEN and CDR2 as SYDVKM. The CDR3 is made up of 11 amino acids. CDR3 loop: CAGSTGPTQYF. The CDR3 DNA sequence: TGTGCCGGCTCCACGGGGCCGACCCAGTACTTC.

This clonotype was observed at least ten times. This chain links TRBV12-3 or TRBV12-4 with TRBJ1-5; no firm D call. This CDR3 has 15 amino acids. Trimming left V 2 bases short and J 4 bases short, with 12 bases between. CDR3 nucleotide sequence: TGTGCCAGCAGTTTATGGCTTGGAGGGAATCAGCCCCAGCATTTT. It translates to CASSLWLGGNQPQHF.

V gene TRBV19 combines with J gene TRBJ1-1, with D perhaps TRBD1 (5 bases). Trimming pared 1 base from V and 6 bases from J, leaving 18 bases between. Germline assignment: CDR1 LNHDA and CDR2 SQIVND (reference sequence). The CDR3 length is 16 residues. The CDR3 coding sequence is TGTGCCAGTAGTATAGTAAGGCTCCCCGGGGGGGCTGAAGCTTTCTTT. This codes for CASSIVRLPGGAEAFF.

This clonotype was observed at least ten times. The chain combines TRBV7-8 with TRBJ2-1, with 10 bases fitting TRBD2. The germline V gene encodes CDR1 SGHVS and CDR2 FQNEAQ. This CDR3 comprises 17 residues. Trimming cost V 0 bases and J 6 bases; bases outside gene matches: 8. The CDR3 spells CASSLALSGRAVNEQFF. The CDR3 DNA is TGTGCCAGCAGCTTAGCGCTGAGCGGGAGGGCCGTCAATGAGCAGTTCTTC.

This clonotype has ten or more counts. The chain joins TRBV21-1 to TRBJ2-1; the listed D gene, TRBD1, was not tested against the DNA. TRBV21-1 counts as a pseudogene. CDR3 length: 14 amino acids. The CDR3 spells CASSGEVGGNEQFF. The DNA for the CDR3 is TGTGCCAGCAGCGGGGAGGTAGGGGGCAATGAGCAGTTCTTC.

This clonotype showed up many times. This CDR3 is CATSNTGADEQFF. As DNA, the CDR3 is TGTGCCACCAGCAATACGGGTGCGGATGAGCAGTTCTTC. The rearrangement links TRBV15 to TRBJ2-1; D not resolved. Germline CDR1 and CDR2: LNHNV and YYDKDF (reference sequence). Trimming took off 4 bases at V and 8 bases at J, with 12 bases between the two ends. CDR3 length: 13 residues. Using reference TRBV15 and TRBJ2-1 for the parts outside the CDR3, the full variable domain is DAMVIQNPRYQVTQFGKPVTLSCSQTLNHNVMYWYQQKSSQAPKLLFHYYDKDFNNEADTPDNFQSRRPNTSFCFLDIRSPGLGDTAMYLCATSNTGADEQFFGPGTRLTVL.